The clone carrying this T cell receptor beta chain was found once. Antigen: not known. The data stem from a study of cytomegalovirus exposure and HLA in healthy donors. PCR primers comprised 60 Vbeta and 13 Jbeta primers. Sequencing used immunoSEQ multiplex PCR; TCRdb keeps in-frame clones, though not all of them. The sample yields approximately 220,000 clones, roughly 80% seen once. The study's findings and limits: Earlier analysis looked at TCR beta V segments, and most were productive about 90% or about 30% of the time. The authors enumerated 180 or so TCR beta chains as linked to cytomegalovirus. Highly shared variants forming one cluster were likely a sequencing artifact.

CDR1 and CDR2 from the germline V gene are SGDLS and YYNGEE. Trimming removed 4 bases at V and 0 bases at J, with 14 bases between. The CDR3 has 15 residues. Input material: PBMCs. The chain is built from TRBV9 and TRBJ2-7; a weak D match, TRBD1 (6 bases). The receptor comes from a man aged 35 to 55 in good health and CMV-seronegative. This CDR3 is CASSLSTGSSYEQYF. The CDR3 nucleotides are TGTGCCAGCAGCCTATCGACAGGATCCTCCTACGAGCAGTACTTC. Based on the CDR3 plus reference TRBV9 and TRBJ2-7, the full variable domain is DSGVTQTPKHLITATGQRVTLRCSPRSGDLSVYWYQQSLDQGLQFLIQYYNGEERAKGNILERFSAQQFPDLHSELNLSSLELGDSALYFCASSLSTGSSYEQYFGPGTRLTVT.